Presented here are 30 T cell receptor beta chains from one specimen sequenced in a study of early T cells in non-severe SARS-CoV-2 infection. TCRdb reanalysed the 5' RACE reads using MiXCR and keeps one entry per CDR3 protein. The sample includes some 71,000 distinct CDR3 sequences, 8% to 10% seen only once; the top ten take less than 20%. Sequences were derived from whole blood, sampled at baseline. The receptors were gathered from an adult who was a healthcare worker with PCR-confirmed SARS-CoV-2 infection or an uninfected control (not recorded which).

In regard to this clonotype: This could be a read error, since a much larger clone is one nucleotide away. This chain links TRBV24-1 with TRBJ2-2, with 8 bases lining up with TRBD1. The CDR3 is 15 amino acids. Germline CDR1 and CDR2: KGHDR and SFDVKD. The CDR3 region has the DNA TGTGTCACCAGTCGAGACAGGGGCACCGCGGGGGAGCTGTTTTTT. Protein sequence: CVTSRDRGTAGELFF.

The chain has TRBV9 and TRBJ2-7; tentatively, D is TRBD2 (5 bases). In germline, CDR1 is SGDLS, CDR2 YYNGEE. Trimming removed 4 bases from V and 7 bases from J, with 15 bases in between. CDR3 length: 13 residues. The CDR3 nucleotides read TGTGCCAGCAGCCCCGGACTTGAGGGAGAGCAGTACTTC. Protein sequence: CASSPGLEGEQYF.

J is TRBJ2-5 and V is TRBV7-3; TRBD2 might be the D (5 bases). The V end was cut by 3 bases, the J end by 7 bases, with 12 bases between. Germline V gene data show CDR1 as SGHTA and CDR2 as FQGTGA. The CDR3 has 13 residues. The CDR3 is CASSFGREGTQYF. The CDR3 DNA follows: TGTGCCAGCAGCTTTGGTAGAGAGGGGACCCAGTACTTC.

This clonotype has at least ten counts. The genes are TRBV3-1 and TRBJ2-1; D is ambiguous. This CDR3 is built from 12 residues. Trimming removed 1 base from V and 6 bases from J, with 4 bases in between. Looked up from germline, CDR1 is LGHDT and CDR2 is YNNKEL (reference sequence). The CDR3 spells CASSQVSNEQFF. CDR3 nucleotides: TGTGCCAGCAGCCAAGTGAGCAATGAGCAGTTCTTC.

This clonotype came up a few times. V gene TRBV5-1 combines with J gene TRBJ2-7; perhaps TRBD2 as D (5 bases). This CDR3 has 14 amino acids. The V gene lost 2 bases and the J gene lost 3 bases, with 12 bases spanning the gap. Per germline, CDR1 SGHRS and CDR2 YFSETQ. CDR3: CASSLGLRDYEQYF. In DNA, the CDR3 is TGCGCCAGCAGCTTAGGGCTGAGGGACTACGAGCAGTACTTC.

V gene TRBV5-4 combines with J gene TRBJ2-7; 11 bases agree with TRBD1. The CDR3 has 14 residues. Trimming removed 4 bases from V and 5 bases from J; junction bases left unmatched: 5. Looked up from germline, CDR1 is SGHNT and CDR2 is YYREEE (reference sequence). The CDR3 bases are TGTGCCAGCAGCCATCCGGGACAGGGGGACGAGCAGTACTTC. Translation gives CASSHPGQGDEQYF.

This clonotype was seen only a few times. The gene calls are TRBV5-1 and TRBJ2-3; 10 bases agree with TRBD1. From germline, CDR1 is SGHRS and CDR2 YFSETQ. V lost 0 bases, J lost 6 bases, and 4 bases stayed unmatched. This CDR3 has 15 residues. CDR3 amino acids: CASSLVGTGADTQYF. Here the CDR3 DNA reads TGCGCCAGCAGCTTGGTTGGGACAGGGGCCGATACGCAGTATTTT.

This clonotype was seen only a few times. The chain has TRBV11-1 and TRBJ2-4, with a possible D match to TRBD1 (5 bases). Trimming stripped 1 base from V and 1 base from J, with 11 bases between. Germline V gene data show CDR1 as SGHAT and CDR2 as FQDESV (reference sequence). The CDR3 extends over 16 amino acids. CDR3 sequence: CASSLEGVVAKNIQYF. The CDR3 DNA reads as TGTGCCAGCAGCTTAGAAGGGGTTGTGGCCAAAAACATTCAGTACTTC.

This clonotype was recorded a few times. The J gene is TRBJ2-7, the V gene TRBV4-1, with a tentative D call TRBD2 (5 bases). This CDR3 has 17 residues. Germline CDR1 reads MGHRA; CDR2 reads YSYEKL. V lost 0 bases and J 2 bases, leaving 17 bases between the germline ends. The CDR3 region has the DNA TGCGCCAGCAGCCAAGAAATACTAGTAGCCATTACCTACGAGCAGTACTTC. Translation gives CASSQEILVAITYEQYF.

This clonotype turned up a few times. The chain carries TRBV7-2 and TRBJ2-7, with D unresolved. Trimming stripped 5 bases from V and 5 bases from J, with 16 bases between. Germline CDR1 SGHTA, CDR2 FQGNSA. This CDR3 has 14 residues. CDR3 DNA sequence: TGTGCCAGCAGCCTAATGGGGAATGTGGACGAGCAGTACTTC. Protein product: CASSLMGNVDEQYF.

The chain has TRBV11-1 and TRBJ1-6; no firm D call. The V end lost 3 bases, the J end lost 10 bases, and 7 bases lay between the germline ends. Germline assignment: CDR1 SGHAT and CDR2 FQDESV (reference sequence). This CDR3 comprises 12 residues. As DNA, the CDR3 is TGTGCCAGCAGCTTGCAAGGCTCACCCCTCCACTTT. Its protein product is CASSLQGSPLHF.

For the CDR3, the DNA is TGTGCCAGCAGCGGGACTAGCGGGAGTCCTTACGAGCAGTACTTC. This encodes CASSGTSGSPYEQYF. The J gene is TRBJ2-7, the V gene TRBV28, with 14 bases aligning to TRBD2. The length of the CDR3 is 15 residues. Looked up from germline, CDR1 is MDHEN and CDR2 is SYDVKM. V lost 6 bases, J lost 4 bases, and 5 bases stayed unmatched. The full variable domain, in which reference TRBV28 and TRBJ2-7 provide the parts outside the CDR3, is DVKVTQSSRYLVKRTGEKVFLECVQDMDHENMFWYRQDPGLGLRLIYFSYDVKMKEKGDIPEGYSVSREKKERFSLILESASTNQTSMYLCASSGTSGSPYEQYFGPGTRLTVT.

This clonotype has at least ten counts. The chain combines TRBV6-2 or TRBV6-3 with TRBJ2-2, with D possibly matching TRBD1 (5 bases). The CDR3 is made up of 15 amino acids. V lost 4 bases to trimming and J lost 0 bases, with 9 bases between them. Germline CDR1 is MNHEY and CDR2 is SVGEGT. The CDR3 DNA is TGTGCCAGCAGTTTGGAGACAGCGAACACCGGGGAGCTGTTTTTT. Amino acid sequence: CASSLETANTGELFF.

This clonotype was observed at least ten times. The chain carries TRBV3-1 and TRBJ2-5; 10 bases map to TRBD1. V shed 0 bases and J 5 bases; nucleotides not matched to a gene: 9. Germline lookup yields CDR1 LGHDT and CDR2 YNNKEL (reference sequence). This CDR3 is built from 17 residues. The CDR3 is CASSQDDVTGGRETQYF. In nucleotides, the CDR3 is TGTGCCAGCAGCCAAGACGACGTGACAGGGGGCAGGGAGACCCAGTACTTC.

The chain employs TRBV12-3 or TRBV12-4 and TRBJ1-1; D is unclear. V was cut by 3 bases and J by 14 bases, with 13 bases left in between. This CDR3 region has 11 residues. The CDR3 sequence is CASSFAESRFF. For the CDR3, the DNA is TGTGCCAGCAGTTTCGCTGAGTCACGCTTCTTT.

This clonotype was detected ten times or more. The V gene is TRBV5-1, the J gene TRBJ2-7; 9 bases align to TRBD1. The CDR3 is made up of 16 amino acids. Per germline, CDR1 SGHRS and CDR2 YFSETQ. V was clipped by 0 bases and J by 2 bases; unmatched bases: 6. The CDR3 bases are TGCGCCAGCAGCTTGGCAAGGACAGGGGCGCCCTACGAGCAGTACTTC. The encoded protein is CASSLARTGAPYEQYF. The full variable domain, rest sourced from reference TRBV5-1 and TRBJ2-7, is KAGVTQTPRYLIKTRGQQVTLSCSPISGHRSVSWYQQTPGQGLQFLFEYFSETQRNKGNFPGRFSGRQFSNSRSEMNVSTLELGDSALYLCASSLARTGAPYEQYFGPGTRLTVT.

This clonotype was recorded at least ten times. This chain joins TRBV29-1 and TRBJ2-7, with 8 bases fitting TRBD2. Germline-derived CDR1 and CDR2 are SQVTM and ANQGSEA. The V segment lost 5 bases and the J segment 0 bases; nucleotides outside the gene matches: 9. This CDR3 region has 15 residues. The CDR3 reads CSVRPERESSYEQYF. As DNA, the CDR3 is TGCAGCGTTCGCCCCGAGCGGGAGAGCTCCTACGAGCAGTACTTC.

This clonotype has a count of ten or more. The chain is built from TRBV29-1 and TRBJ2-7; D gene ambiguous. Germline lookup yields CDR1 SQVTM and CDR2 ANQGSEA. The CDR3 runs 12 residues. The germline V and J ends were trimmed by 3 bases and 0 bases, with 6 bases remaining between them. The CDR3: CSVESNSYEQYF. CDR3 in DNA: TGCAGCGTTGAGAGTAACTCCTACGAGCAGTACTTC.

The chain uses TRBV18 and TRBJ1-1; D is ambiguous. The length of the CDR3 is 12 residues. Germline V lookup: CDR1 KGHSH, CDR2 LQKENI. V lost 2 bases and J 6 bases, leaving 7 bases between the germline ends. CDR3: CASSPTPAEAFF. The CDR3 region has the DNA TGTGCCAGCTCACCAACTCCTGCTGAAGCTTTCTTT.

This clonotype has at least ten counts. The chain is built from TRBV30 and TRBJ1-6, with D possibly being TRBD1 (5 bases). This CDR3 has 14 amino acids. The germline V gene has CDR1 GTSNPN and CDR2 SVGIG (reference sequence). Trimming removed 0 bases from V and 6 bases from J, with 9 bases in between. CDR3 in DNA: TGTGCCTGGAGTGTACGAGGGGTTAATTCACCCCTCCACTTT. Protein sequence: CAWSVRGVNSPLHF.

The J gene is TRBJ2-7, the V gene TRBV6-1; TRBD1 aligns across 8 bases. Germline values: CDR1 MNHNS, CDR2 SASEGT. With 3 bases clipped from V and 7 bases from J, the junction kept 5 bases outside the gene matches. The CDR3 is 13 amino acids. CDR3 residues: CASSDNRGLEQYF. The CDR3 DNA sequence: TGTGCCAGCAGTGACAACAGGGGGTTGGAGCAGTACTTC.

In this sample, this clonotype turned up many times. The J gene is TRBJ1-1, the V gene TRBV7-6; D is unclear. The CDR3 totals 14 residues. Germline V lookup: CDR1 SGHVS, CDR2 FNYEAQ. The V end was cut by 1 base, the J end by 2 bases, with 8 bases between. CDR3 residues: CASSLGGRNTEAFF. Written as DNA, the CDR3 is TGTGCCAGCAGCTTAGGGGGTAGAAACACTGAAGCTTTCTTT.

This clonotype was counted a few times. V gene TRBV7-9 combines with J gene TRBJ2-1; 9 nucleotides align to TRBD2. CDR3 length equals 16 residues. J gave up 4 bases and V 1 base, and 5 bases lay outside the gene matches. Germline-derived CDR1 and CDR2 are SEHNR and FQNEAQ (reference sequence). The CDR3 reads CASSLVASGKYNEQFF. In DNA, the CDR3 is TGTGCCAGCAGCTTAGTCGCTAGCGGGAAGTACAATGAGCAGTTCTTC.

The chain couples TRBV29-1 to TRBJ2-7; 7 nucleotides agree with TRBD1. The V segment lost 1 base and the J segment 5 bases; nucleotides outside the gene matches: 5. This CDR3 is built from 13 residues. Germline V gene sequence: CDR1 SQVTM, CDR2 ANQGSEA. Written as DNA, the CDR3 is TGCAGCGTTGAAGGGGTAGGGGGCGACGAGCAGTACTTC. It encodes CSVEGVGGDEQYF.

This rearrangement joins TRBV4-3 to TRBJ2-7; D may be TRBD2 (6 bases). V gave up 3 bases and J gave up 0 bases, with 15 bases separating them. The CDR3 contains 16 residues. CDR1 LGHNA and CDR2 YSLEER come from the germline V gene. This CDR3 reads CASSQGLGDSSYEQYF. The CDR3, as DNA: TGCGCCAGCAGCCAGGGACTCGGGGATAGCTCCTACGAGCAGTACTTC.

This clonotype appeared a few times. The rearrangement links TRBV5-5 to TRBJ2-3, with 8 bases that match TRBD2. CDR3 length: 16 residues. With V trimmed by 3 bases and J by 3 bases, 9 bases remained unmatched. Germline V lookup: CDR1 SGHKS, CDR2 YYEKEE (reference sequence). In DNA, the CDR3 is TGTGCCAGCAGCTCCACGGGAGGGCCGGGGACAGATACGCAGTATTTT. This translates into CASSSTGGPGTDTQYF.

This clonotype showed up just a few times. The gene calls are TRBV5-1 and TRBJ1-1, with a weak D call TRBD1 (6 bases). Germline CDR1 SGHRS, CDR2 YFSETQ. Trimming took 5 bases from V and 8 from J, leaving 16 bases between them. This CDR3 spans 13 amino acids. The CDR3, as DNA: TGCGCCAGCAGTCCACTGCAGGGGCAAGAAGCTTTCTTT. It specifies CASSPLQGQEAFF.

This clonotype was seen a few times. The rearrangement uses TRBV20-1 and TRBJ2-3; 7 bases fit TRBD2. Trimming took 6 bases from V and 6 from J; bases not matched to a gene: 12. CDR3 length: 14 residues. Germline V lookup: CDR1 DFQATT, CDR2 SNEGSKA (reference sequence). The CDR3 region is CSARLTGGADTQYF. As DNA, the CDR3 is TGCAGTGCCCGACTTACGGGGGGTGCGGATACGCAGTATTTT.

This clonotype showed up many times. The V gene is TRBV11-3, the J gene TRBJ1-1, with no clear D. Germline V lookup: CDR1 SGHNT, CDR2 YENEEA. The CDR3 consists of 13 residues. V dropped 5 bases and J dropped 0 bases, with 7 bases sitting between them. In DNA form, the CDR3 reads TGTGCCAGCAGCGCTACAGTGAACACTGAAGCTTTCTTT. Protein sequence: CASSATVNTEAFF. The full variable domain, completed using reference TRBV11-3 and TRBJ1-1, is EAGVVQSPRYKIIEKKQPVAFWCNPISGHNTLYWYLQNLGQGPELLIRYENEEAVDDSQLPKDRFSAERLKGVDSTLKIQPAELGDSAVYLCASSATVNTEAFFGQGTRLTVV.

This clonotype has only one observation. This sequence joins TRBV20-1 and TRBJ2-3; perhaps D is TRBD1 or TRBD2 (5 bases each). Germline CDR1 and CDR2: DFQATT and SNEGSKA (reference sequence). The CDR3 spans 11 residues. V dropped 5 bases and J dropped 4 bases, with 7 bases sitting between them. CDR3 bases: TGCAGTGCTGAGGGACCAGATACGCAGTATTTT. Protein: CSAEGPDTQYF.